The T cell receptor beta chain described here comes from a study of T cell changes during pregnancy in multiple sclerosis. This clone was seen just once. Germline V gene lookup returns CDR1 MNHNS and CDR2 SASEGT. The ends were cut back, 5 bases at V and 0 bases at J, with 10 bases in the middle. The CDR3 has 15 amino acids. TCRdb's copy holds only in-frame clones and misses some; the assay was immunoSEQ multiplex PCR. The data contain roughly 30,000 clones, around 90% of them singletons. This rearrangement joins TRBV6-1 to TRBJ1-4; no clear D gene. The sequence came from a female donor in good health, enrolled as a control in a pregnancy study. Sequenced material: CD4+ T cells from peripheral blood mononuclear cells, taken in the first trimester of pregnancy. Here the CDR3 reads CASSHSPSTNEKLFF. CDR3 sequence (DNA): TGTGCCAGCAGTCACAGTCCCTCAACTAATGAAAAACTGTTTTTT.